This TCR beta chain was recovered during a study of control samples from healthy donors and cancer patients. The protocol was immunoSEQ multiplex PCR, while the TCRdb copy is restricted to in-frame clones and leaves out a portion. The profile shows roughly 92,000 clones, 86% of them singletons. CDR3 size: 15 residues. After removal of 4 bases from V and 7 bases from J, the junction contained 8 bases not matched to a gene. Germline loops: CDR1 KGHSH, CDR2 LQKENI. This TCR was recovered from a woman between 45 and 60 years old in good health. The V gene is TRBV18, the J gene TRBJ1-5; 9 bases fit TRBD1. The sequenced sample was blood. The CDR3 DNA is TGTGCCAGCTCACATTCGGGACAGGGAAACCAGCCCCAGCATTTT. Translation: CASSHSGQGNQPQHF. Looking up the rest from reference TRBV18 and TRBJ1-5 gives the full variable domain: NAGVMQNPRHLVRRRGQEARLRCSPMKGHSHVYWYRQLPEEGLKFMVYLQKENIIDESGMPKERFSAEFPKEGPSILRIQQVVRGDSAAYFCASSHSGQGNQPQHFGDGTRLSIL.